This TCR beta chain was profiled in a study of blood T cell repertoires in COVID-19. About the study: There were acute and convalescent COVID-19 samples, and they came from the United States, Italy and Spain. PBMCs, B-cell-depleted T cells, or T cells provided the cDNA or gDNA that made up the material.

Methods used by the authors: Amplification from reference gene primers served as the basis for estimated nucleated cell counts. Measured with immunoSEQ multiplex PCR; TCRdb has only the in-frame clones, and not every one. V, J and clone size are taken as reported in that table, and D and trimming were inferred from the DNA itself. The table lists approximately 300,000 clones, around 87% of them singletons. The Seattle site enrolled patients during active infection and followed them longitudinally. Sequencing input: peripheral blood. This receptor was taken from a woman aged 40-49 years with COVID-19, enrolled during active disease.

This CDR3 is CAWSRTGGGAFF. The CDR3 bases are TGTGCCTGGAGTCGGACAGGGGGTGGAGCTTTCTTT. The V and J genes are TRBV30 and TRBJ1-1; TRBD1 matches at 10 bases. The germline CDR1 and CDR2 sequences are GTSNPN and SVGIG (reference sequence). This CDR3 has 12 amino acids. The V and J ends lost 2 bases and 10 bases, in that order; junction bases with no gene match: 4.